This T cell receptor beta chain was recovered during a study of blood T cell repertoires in COVID-19. As for the study in general: Donors in the United States, Italy and Spain gave samples during acute or convalescent COVID-19. The cDNA or gDNA used as material had been derived from T cells, B-cell-depleted T cells, or PBMCs.

The repertoire was sequenced with immunoSEQ multiplex PCR; TCRdb's copy has only in-frame clones and lacks some. The data contain about 6,300 clones, 85% to 90% of them seen just once; the ten biggest clones take up more than 6.5%. The V gene lost 4 bases and the J gene lost 6 bases, with 10 bases spanning the gap. The CDR3 loop spans 12 amino acids. The chain has TRBV12-3 or TRBV12-4 and TRBJ2-7; D call uncertain. Sequenced sample: peripheral blood. The clonotype comes from a human donor in a cohort sampled during active COVID-19. The CDR3 here is CASSYDKVEQYF. In nucleotides, the CDR3 is TGTGCCAGCAGTTACGACAAGGTCGAGCAGTACTTC.